Following are 11 T cell receptor beta chains from one sample sequenced in a study of Ad26.COV2.S vaccination and SARS-CoV-2 variants. Clones were read by immunoSEQ multiplex PCR, and TCRdb kept only the in-frame ones, dropping some. The sample records over 350,000 clones, about nine tenths being singletons. Stated treatment: around 19 received Ad26.COV2.S at low or high dose, single or two shots; roughly five received placebo; per-sample allocation not given. Collection of samples fell on day 63 after the first vaccine or placebo injection. The source material was peripheral blood, sampled in a trial of Ad26.COV2.S vaccine versus placebo. These receptors all come from a person between 18 and 59 years old who received the Ad26.COV2.S COVID-19 vaccine or a placebo.

This chain connects TRBV2 to TRBJ2-3; D call uncertain. The CDR3 extends over 13 amino acids. Trimming removed 7 bases from V and 2 bases from J, with 10 bases in between. The germline CDR1 and CDR2 sequences are SNHLY and FYNNEI. The CDR3 bases are TGTGCCAGCAAGGCCGGGTCCACAGATACGCAGTATTTT. Translated: CASKAGSTDTQYF.

This chain links TRBV7-8 with TRBJ2-6; D uncertain. The V end lost 1 base, the J end lost 0 bases, and 10 bases lay between the germline ends. Germline V gives CDR1 SGHVS, CDR2 FQNEAQ. The CDR3 length is 17 residues. This CDR3 reads CASSLDPDPSGANVLTF. The DNA of the CDR3 is TGTGCCAGCAGCTTAGATCCAGATCCCTCTGGGGCCAACGTCCTGACTTTC.

This chain uses TRBV2 with TRBJ1-3; D not resolved. The CDR3 length is 17 residues. Germline CDR1 SNHLY, CDR2 FYNNEI. With 4 bases removed from V and 0 bases from J, the gap between germline ends came to 16 bases. The CDR3 sequence: CASSAEGGESSGNTIYF. Here the CDR3 DNA reads TGTGCCAGCAGTGCCGAGGGTGGGGAAAGCTCTGGAAACACCATATATTTT. Together with reference TRBV2 and TRBJ1-3, the CDR3 gives the full variable domain: EPEVTQTPSHQVTQMGQEVILRCVPISNHLYFYWYRQILGQKVEFLVSFYNNEISEKSEIFDDQFSVERPDGSNFTLKIRSTKLEDSAMYFCASSAEGGESSGNTIYFGEGSWLTVV.

The chain links TRBV5-1 to TRBJ1-2, with D unclear. Deletions cut 4 bases from V and 5 bases from J, with 9 bases between. The CDR3 loop spans 12 amino acids. The germline gives CDR1 SGHRS, CDR2 YFSETQ. As DNA, the CDR3 is TGCGCCAGCAGCCTGGAAGGGTATGGCTACACCTTC. It encodes CASSLEGYGYTF.

The chain recombines TRBV27 with TRBJ2-7; D is unresolved. Germline V gene lookup returns CDR1 MNHEY and CDR2 SMNVEV (reference sequence). This CDR3 spans 13 amino acids. V was cut by 8 bases and J by 0 bases, with 11 bases left in between. CDR3 residues: CASLAPISYEQYF. The DNA of the CDR3 is TGTGCCAGCCTTGCCCCAATCTCCTACGAGCAGTACTTC.

The gene calls are TRBV21-1 and TRBJ1-2; TRBD1, the table's D call, lacks a check against the DNA. TRBV21-1 is a pseudogene. The CDR3 sequence is 16 residues long. The CDR3 reads CASSKYSAGSFYGYTF. The CDR3, as DNA: TGTGCCAGCAGCAAATATTCGGCAGGCTCGTTCTATGGCTACACCTTC.

This chain links TRBV27 with TRBJ2-7; D may be TRBD1 (6 bases). There are 15 residues in the CDR3. V was trimmed by 6 bases and J by 0 bases, leaving 15 bases between them. CDR1 and CDR2 from the germline V gene are MNHEY and SMNVEV (reference sequence). CDR3 amino acids: CASRSPTGLSYEQYF. The DNA for the CDR3 is TGTGCCAGCAGATCCCCGACAGGCCTCTCCTACGAGCAGTACTTC.

J is TRBJ2-2 and V is TRBV12-5; TRBD2 might be the D (5 bases). Germline values: CDR1 LGHNT, CDR2 FRNRAP. CDR3 length: 15 amino acids. V was trimmed by 5 bases and J by 7 bases, leaving 17 bases between them. The chain's CDR3 is CASGPDLPGFGELFF. The CDR3 DNA is TGTGCTAGTGGTCCGGACTTACCTGGGTTCGGGGAGCTGTTTTTT.

The V call is TRBV6-2 or TRBV6-3, the J call TRBJ1-3; D is uncertain. V dropped 0 bases and J dropped 0 bases, with 12 bases sitting between them. There are 17 residues in the CDR3. The germline gives CDR1 MNHEY, CDR2 SVGEGT. The CDR3 sequence is CASSYSGFRSSGNTIYF. The CDR3 coding sequence is TGTGCCAGCAGTTACTCGGGGTTCAGGAGCTCTGGAAACACCATATATTTT.

This clone appeared a single time. The CDR3 DNA reads TGTGCCAGCATGAAGGGGGCAGGGAACACTGAAGCTTTCTTT. This gives the protein CASMKGAGNTEAFF. The rearrangement uses TRBV6-5 and TRBJ1-1; 7 bases are a match to TRBD1. The CDR3 contains 14 residues. V was pared by 7 bases and J by 1 base, with 6 bases of the junction left unmatched. The germline gives CDR1 MNHEY, CDR2 SVGAGI.

With regard to this clone: The junction departs from the called germline gene at one end, perhaps through a read error. The chain couples TRBV6-5 to TRBJ2-7, with D possibly matching TRBD2 (6 bases). The CDR3 is 13 amino acids. Germline-derived CDR1 and CDR2 are MNHEY and SVGAGI. The CDR3 sequence is CASSQPAGQGRHF. CDR3 bases: TGTGCCAGCAGTCAACCAGCGGGCCAGGGCAGACACTTC.